This is a list of T cell receptor beta chains from one sample in a study of identical twins. MiXCR, applied by TCRdb to the 5' RACE reads, yields one record per CDR3 protein. The sample has some 270,000 distinct CDR3 sequences; about 8.9% are singletons. This sample was also put to use in a study of yellow fever vaccine responses in identical twins.

The sequencing input was CD8+ T cells sorted from blood. The receptors were sampled from a woman aged 18 to 35 in good health. Each CDR3 is given without its conserved first and last residue.

V	J	CDR3
TRBV6-1	TRBJ1-1	ASSEQGTNTEAF
TRBV20-1	TRBJ2-3	SASPSDRVATDTQY
TRBV4-3	TRBJ2-5	ASSQDQLPETQY
TRBV27	TRBJ2-5	ASSLTVKETQY
TRBV5-1	TRBJ2-7	ASSHQKNYEQY
TRBV6-2/TRBV6-3	TRBJ2-1	ASSLTFVYNEQF
TRBV3-1	TRBJ2-2	ASSPSGGHGELF
TRBV10-3	TRBJ1-6	AISEERGNVDSPLH
TRBV12-3/TRBV12-4	TRBJ1-1	ASSWTSEDTEAF
TRBV7-6	TRBJ2-2	ASSLRVENTGELF
TRBV7-2	TRBJ2-3	ASSSFTSGRMTDTQY
TRBV29-1	TRBJ2-7	SVQVLPYEQY
TRBV28	TRBJ2-1	ASSSLAGGGYNEQF
TRBV15	TRBJ2-7	ATSTGLDWYEQY
TRBV27	TRBJ1-2	ASSGEGTDYGYT
TRBV5-1	TRBJ2-5	ASSLGGGAQETQY
TRBV7-9	TRBJ2-5	ASSVRAETQY
TRBV7-6	TRBJ1-1	ASSLTWGAEAF
TRBV5-1	TRBJ2-7	ASSRGSGPPAPSYEQY
TRBV5-1	TRBJ2-1	ASSLANSYNEQF
TRBV4-3	TRBJ2-1	ASSQDKTSGPYNEQF
TRBV3-1	TRBJ2-3	ASSQDPKRASTDTQY
TRBV28	TRBJ2-2	ASTGNRGNTGELF
TRBV7-8	TRBJ2-1	ASSLEPSYNEQF
TRBV10-3	TRBJ2-7	AISESERTEQY
TRBV7-8	TRBJ2-5	ASSPLLGGAQETQY
TRBV11-1	TRBJ2-1	ASSSRTSGRYNEQF
TRBV27	TRBJ1-2	ASSFQGNYGYT
TRBV6-2/TRBV6-3	TRBJ2-7	ASSPPSGVSYEQY
TRBV12-3/TRBV12-4	TRBJ2-7	ASSTSHATDSAFEQY
TRBV4-3	TRBJ2-6	ASSPARISGANVLT